This paragraph reports one T cell receptor (beta chain). This clonotype has ten or more counts. The target of this receptor is not known. No base-level quality is on record; no much larger clone is a single base apart. Taken from cysteine to phenylalanine, the CDR3 has 13 residues. This entry keeps only the CDR3 DNA: 39 bases, framed from base 1. From a lookup of the germline V gene (reference sequence), CDR1 and CDR2 are GTSNPN and SVGIG. Trimming at the junction amounts to 6 bases on V and 1 base on J, and the germline ends lie 12 bases apart. These data belong to a study of early T cells in non-severe SARS-CoV-2 infection (dated by TCRdb to about 2021). About the full investigation: TCR sequencing used bulk RNA from unsorted whole blood, so alpha and beta chains could not be paired.

A case-control design nested within a healthcare worker cohort in London, UK, was used, with weekly nasopharyngeal swab PCR tests and blood sampling performed. Healthcare workers were enrolled in the week of the UK lockdown, from 23 to 31 March 2020, and were followed every week for up to roughly 16 weeks. Library preparation employed 5' RACE. Sequencing instrument: NextSeq 500. Unique molecular identifiers were attached to individual cDNA molecules in the TCR library protocol so that sequencing error and PCR bias could be corrected. TCR alpha and beta chains were both sequenced, and the abundances of alpha and beta sequences in each sample were closely correlated with each other. The authors' pipeline ran thus. Decombinator V4 was used to annotate TCR sequences for V gene, J gene and CDR3. Expanded TCRs were defined as changing significantly between any two time points under a Poisson model with p below 0.0001. TCR abundances were normalised to the total number of TCRs sequenced per sample and expressed as counts per million. TRAV1-2 paired with TRAJ12, TRAJ20 or TRAJ33 defined MAIT TCRs, while TRAV10 paired with TRAJ18 defined iNKT TCRs. VDJdb, accessed on 1 November 2021, was searched for TCRs annotated for CMV, EBV and SARS-CoV-2, and TCRs annotated for more than one antigen were excluded. TCRdb reworked the public reads: Q25 trimming with fastp, MiXCR clone assembly, productive beta chains retained. One record per CDR3 amino acid sequence lists the most common genes and DNA. Here the V and J calls rest on TCRdb's processing, not on the authors' analysis. This sample holds about 46,000 distinct CDR3 sequences; about 5.2% were observed only once. The top ten hold 5% to 5.5% of the sample.

Paper-wide results and their limitations: VDJdb matching was skewed toward anti-spike CD8 responses and likely underestimated virus-specific expansions by missing private and CD4 specificities.

The chain is encoded by TRBV30 joined to TRBJ1-1; confidence is insufficient to name the D gene. The receptor was isolated from an adult who was a healthcare worker with PCR-confirmed SARS-CoV-2 infection or an uninfected control (not recorded which). The specimen comprised whole blood, sampled at baseline. The CDR3 protein is CACSRTQNTEAFF. The DNA sequence is TGTGCCTGCTCTAGGACCCAGAACACTGAAGCTTTCTTT.